This T cell receptor (beta chain) derives from a study of immune evolution from preneoplasia to lung adenocarcinoma. Resections took place in Japan or China from the mid-2010s to the late 2010s. Histologic diagnosis was independently verified by two lung pathologists. Study results and caveats: Normal lung had the highest top T cell clone frequencies.

As concerns this clone: Its antigen is currently unknown.

The protocol was immunoSEQ multiplex PCR, while the TCRdb copy is restricted to in-frame clones and leaves out a portion. The sample lists 2,500 to 3,500 clones; around 83% were seen once. The CDR3 covers 14 residues. Between the trimmed V and J ends, which lost 0 bases and 0 bases, there was a span of 7 bases. Germline-derived CDR1 and CDR2 are GTSNPN and SVGIG (reference sequence). This chain uses TRBV30 with TRBJ2-3; unclear D gene. Input material: FFPE adjacent normal lung tissue. The TCR originated in a person aged 35 to 50 with lung adenocarcinoma. DNA of the CDR3: TGTGCCTGGAGTGTAATGACTAGCACAGATACGCAGTATTTT. Amino acid sequence: CAWSVMTSTDTQYF.